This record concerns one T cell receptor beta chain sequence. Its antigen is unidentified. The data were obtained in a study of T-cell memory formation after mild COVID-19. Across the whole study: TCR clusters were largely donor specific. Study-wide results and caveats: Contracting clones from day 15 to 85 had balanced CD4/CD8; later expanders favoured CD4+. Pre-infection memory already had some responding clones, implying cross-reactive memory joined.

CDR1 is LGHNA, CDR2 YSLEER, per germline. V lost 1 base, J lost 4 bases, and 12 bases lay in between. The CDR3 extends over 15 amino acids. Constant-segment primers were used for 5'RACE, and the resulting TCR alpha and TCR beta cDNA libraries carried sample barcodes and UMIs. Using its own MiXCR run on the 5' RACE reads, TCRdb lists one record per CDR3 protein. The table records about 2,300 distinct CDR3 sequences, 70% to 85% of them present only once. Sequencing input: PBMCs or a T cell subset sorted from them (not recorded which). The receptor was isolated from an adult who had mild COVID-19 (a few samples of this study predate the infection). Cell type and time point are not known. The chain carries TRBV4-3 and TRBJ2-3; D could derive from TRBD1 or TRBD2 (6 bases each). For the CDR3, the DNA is TGCGCCAGCAGCCAAGTGGGGGGCCCTGCAGATACGCAGTATTTT. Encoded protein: CASSQVGGPADTQYF.